The 12 T cell receptor beta chains reported below all come from one sample, sequenced in a study of shared T cell receptors in the human thymus. Only in-frame clones appear in the TCRdb table, and some are missing; sequencing was by immunoSEQ multiplex PCR. The table includes some 700,000 clones, 88% detected once. The same data also went into a second study, on human thymus T cells.

The sequenced material came from thymocytes. These receptor sequences come from a boy younger than two with a congenital heart defect.

The chain uses TRBV11-2 and TRBJ2-7, with D tentatively TRBD2 (5 bases). Deletions cut 2 bases from V and 2 bases from J, with 16 bases between. The CDR3 contains 16 residues. CDR1 and CDR2 (germline): SGHAT, FQNNGV. CDR3 protein: CASSLPGSSGTYEQYF. The CDR3 DNA reads TGTGCCAGCAGCTTACCGGGGAGCTCCGGGACCTACGAGCAGTACTTC.

Note on this clone: Other nucleotide sequences in the sample specify the same CDR3. The chain has TRBV7-2 and TRBJ2-2; 7 bases line up with TRBD2. The trim removed 5 bases at V and 6 bases at J, leaving 3 bases unmatched. Per germline, CDR1 SGHTA and CDR2 FQGNSA. CDR3 length equals 13 residues. Written as DNA, the CDR3 is TGTGCCAGCAGCCCCCGGGGGGCCGGGGAGCTGTTTTTT. Its protein product is CASSPRGAGELFF.

The genes are TRBV4-3 and TRBJ2-1; TRBD2 aligns across 7 bases. With V trimmed by 0 bases and J by 5 bases, 7 bases remained unmatched. Germline-derived CDR1 and CDR2 are LGHNA and YSLEER. This CDR3 is 16 amino acids long. The CDR3: CASSQDVLATNNEQFF. The CDR3 coding sequence is TGCGCCAGCAGCCAAGATGTACTAGCGACTAACAATGAGCAGTTCTTC.

In its sample, this clone was seen a few times. The chain is built from TRBV11-2 and TRBJ2-1, with 10 bases aligning to TRBD2. This CDR3 region has 15 residues. V shed 4 bases, J shed 3 bases, and the junction held 3 bases outside the gene matches. Germline CDR1 and CDR2: SGHAT and FQNNGV. CDR3 amino acids: CASSSGLASYNEQFF. In DNA form, the CDR3 reads TGTGCCAGCAGCTCGGGACTAGCGAGCTACAATGAGCAGTTCTTC.

In DNA form, the CDR3 reads TGCGCCAGCAGCCAAGCTGGGACTAGCGAGGTGTACGAGCAGTACTTC. Amino acids: CASSQAGTSEVYEQYF. The chain recombines TRBV4-3 with TRBJ2-7, with 10 bases matching TRBD2. V gave up 1 base and J gave up 4 bases; unmatched junction bases: 7. The CDR3 is made up of 16 amino acids. Looked up from germline, CDR1 is LGHNA and CDR2 is YSLEER.

CDR3 sequence (DNA): TGTGCCAGCAGTGAAGTACTCGCTTACCAAGAGACCCAGTACTTC. Protein product: CASSEVLAYQETQYF. The chain has TRBV2 and TRBJ2-5, with unresolved D. This CDR3 is 15 amino acids long. Trimming shortened V by 1 base and J by 0 bases, and 9 bases separated the two germline ends. CDR1 and CDR2 (germline): SNHLY, FYNNEI.

CDR3 sequence reads: CASSCDSGQPQHF. For the CDR3, the DNA is TGTGCCAGCAGCTGCGATTCCGGTCAGCCCCAGCATTTT. The chain combines TRBV7-9 with TRBJ1-5; D is undetermined. Trimming removed 4 bases from V and 6 bases from J, with 10 bases in between. The CDR3 contains 13 residues. Germline CDR1 is SEHNR and CDR2 is FQNEAQ (reference sequence).

The chain has TRBV5-4 and TRBJ2-1, with a weak D call TRBD1 (6 bases). Germline CDR1 SGHNT, CDR2 YYREEE (reference sequence). This CDR3 spans 18 amino acids. With 0 bases removed from V and 1 base from J, the gap between germline ends came to 17 bases. The CDR3, as DNA: TGTGCCAGCAGCTTGGGCCACAGGGCTCACGGATCCTACAATGAGCAGTTCTTC. This gives the protein CASSLGHRAHGSYNEQFF.

This clone was recorded a few times. This rearrangement joins TRBV5-8 to TRBJ1-1; D is undetermined. The CDR3 length is 10 residues. V lost 1 base and J 8 bases, leaving 3 bases between the germline ends. CDR1 and CDR2 (germline): SGHTS, YDEGEE. In DNA form, the CDR3 reads TGTGCCAGCAGCTTGATAGAAGCTTTCTTT. It specifies CASSLIEAFF.

The chain combines TRBV11-2 with TRBJ1-2, with TRBD1 matching over 7 bases. The junction had 9 bases not matched to a gene; V was cut back by 5 bases and J by 3 bases. The CDR3 has 15 residues. Germline CDR1 is SGHAT and CDR2 is FQNNGV. CDR3 region: CASSPGTALDYGYTF. In DNA form, the CDR3 reads TGTGCCAGCAGCCCAGGGACAGCCCTTGACTATGGCTACACCTTC.

The chain links TRBV27 to TRBJ2-7; TRBD1 might be the D (6 bases). The ends were cut back, 4 bases at V and 2 bases at J, with 12 bases in the middle. The CDR3 totals 14 residues. CDR1 and CDR2 (germline): MNHEY, SMNVEV (reference sequence). Here the CDR3 reads CASSSQGPPYEQYF. The CDR3 DNA reads as TGTGCCAGCAGTTCACAGGGACCTCCCTACGAGCAGTACTTC.

This rearrangement joins TRBV7-2 to TRBJ2-2, with 7 bases matching TRBD2. Germline CDR1 SGHTA, CDR2 FQGNSA. The junction had 7 bases not matched to a gene; V was cut back by 5 bases and J by 1 base. The CDR3 is 16 residues long. CDR3 in amino acids: CASSRLADLNTGELFF. The DNA of the CDR3 is TGTGCCAGCAGCAGACTAGCAGACTTGAACACCGGGGAGCTGTTTTTT.